This TCR beta chain was sequenced for a study of identical twins. Study findings and constraints: Abundant beta clonotypes from cord blood had fewer insertions, unlike memory repertoires, which showed none.

Germline CDR1 is DFQATT and CDR2 is SNEGSKA (reference sequence). V shed 1 base and J shed 5 bases, with 21 bases lying between them. The CDR3 has 16 amino acids. Healthy Caucasians supplied all donations. TCRdb itself ran the 5' RACE reads through MiXCR, one entry per CDR3 protein. The table has about 220,000 distinct CDR3 sequences, 7.5% seen once. This clonotype was counted at least ten times. Antigen: not known. The sample also formed part of further work on yellow fever vaccine responses in identical twins.

The TCR sequence derives from a young woman in good health. The chain employs TRBV20-1 and TRBJ2-7, with D tentatively TRBD1 or TRBD2 (5 bases each). The sequenced sample was memory (CD45RO+) T cells sorted from blood. CDR3 protein: CSARVIPGAETHEQYF. CDR3 sequence (DNA): TGCAGTGCTAGAGTTATACCCGGGGCCGAGACTCACGAGCAGTACTTC.